Listed here are 18 T cell receptor beta chains from one sample, sequenced in a study of blood T cell repertoires in COVID-19. Produced via immunoSEQ multiplex PCR; TCRdb's table is partial and in-frame only. The profile shows some 180,000 clones, around 87% of them singletons. Specimen: peripheral blood. These receptors all come from a woman of 80 years or more with COVID-19, enrolled during active disease.

V gene TRBV11-1 combines with J gene TRBJ1-1; 7 bases fit TRBD1. Germline values: CDR1 SGHAT, CDR2 FQDESV (reference sequence). The CDR3 consists of 14 residues. Unmatched junction bases numbered 8, after V lost 5 bases and J lost 5 bases. The CDR3 protein is CASSIPTGSTEAFF. CDR3 nucleotide sequence: TGTGCCAGCAGCATACCGACAGGGTCTACTGAAGCTTTCTTT.

This sequence joins TRBV25-1 and TRBJ1-4; 7 bases fit TRBD1. J gave up 3 bases and V 6 bases, and 1 base lay outside the gene matches. CDR3 length equals 13 residues. CDR1 is MGHDK, CDR2 SYGVNS, per germline. CDR3 sequence (DNA): TGTGCCAGCAGAGGGACAGCTAATGAAAAACTGTTTTTT. This sequence encodes CASRGTANEKLFF.

The chain links TRBV27 to TRBJ1-4; D remains ambiguous. Germline V gives CDR1 MNHEY, CDR2 SMNVEV (reference sequence). Trimming pared 9 bases from V and 8 bases from J, leaving 13 bases between. The CDR3 covers 12 residues. The CDR3 spells CASGRREEKLFF. The CDR3 DNA follows: TGTGCCAGTGGCAGGCGAGAGGAAAAACTGTTTTTT. Supplemented by reference TRBV27 and TRBJ1-4, the full variable domain reads EAQVTQNPRYLITVTGKKLTVTCSQNMNHEYMSWYRQDPGLGLRQIYYSMNVEVTDKGDVPEGYKVSRKEKRNFPLILESPSPNQTSLYFCASGRREEKLFFGSGTQLSVL.

The chain uses TRBV6-2 or TRBV6-3 and TRBJ2-3, with 7 bases that match TRBD1. This CDR3 has 14 residues. The germline gives CDR1 MNHEY, CDR2 SVGEGT. Unmatched junction bases numbered 6, after V lost 2 bases and J lost 7 bases. Written as DNA, the CDR3 is TGTGCCAGCAGTTACCCCGACAGGGCGAATACGCAGTATTTT. Residues: CASSYPDRANTQYF.

The CDR3: CASSSGQPDSGNTIYF. The CDR3, as DNA: TGTGCCAGCAGCTCTGGACAGCCTGACTCTGGAAACACCATATATTTT. The chain recombines TRBV7-2 with TRBJ1-3; tentatively, D is TRBD1 (6 bases). Per the germline V gene, CDR1 is SGHTA and CDR2 is FQGNSA. This CDR3 is built from 16 residues. With 4 bases removed from V and 0 bases from J, the gap between germline ends came to 13 bases. Full variable domain (outside the CDR3, taken from reference TRBV7-2 and TRBJ1-3): GAGVSQSPSNKVTEKGKDVELRCDPISGHTALYWYRQSLGQGLEFLIYFQGNSAPDKSGLPSDRFSAERTGGSVSTLTIQRTQQEDSAVYLCASSSGQPDSGNTIYFGEGSWLTVV.

J is TRBJ1-1 and V is TRBV12-5; no firm D call. V was clipped by 1 base and J by 1 base, with 4 bases between them. Germline CDR1 is LGHNT and CDR2 is FRNRAP. The CDR3 consists of 13 residues. The CDR3 DNA sequence: TGTGCTAGTGGTTTGGGGCAGAACACTGAAGCTTTCTTT. Translating it yields CASGLGQNTEAFF.

J is TRBJ2-1 and V is TRBV7-6; D is unclear. V lost 2 bases and J lost 0, with 8 bases in between. This CDR3 has 15 amino acids. Germline V gene sequence: CDR1 SGHVS, CDR2 FNYEAQ. The CDR3 nucleotides read TGTGCCAGCAGCTTAACTCCGGGCTCCTACAATGAGCAGTTCTTC. Its translation is CASSLTPGSYNEQFF. The full variable domain, rest sourced from reference TRBV7-6 and TRBJ2-1, is GAGVSQSPRYKVTKRGQDVALRCDPISGHVSLYWYRQALGQGPEFLTYFNYEAQQDKSGLPNDRFSAERPEGSISTLTIQRTEQRDSAMYRCASSLTPGSYNEQFFGPGTRLTVL.

V gene TRBV10-3 combines with J gene TRBJ1-1, with a tentative D call TRBD1 (6 bases). Germline lookup yields CDR1 ENHRY and CDR2 SYGVKD. V was clipped by 0 bases and J by 5 bases, with 10 bases between them. The CDR3 is 14 residues long. DNA for the CDR3: TGTGCCATCAGTGAGTCCGGGGGGCAGACTGAAGCTTTCTTT. It encodes CAISESGGQTEAFF.

The gene calls are TRBV9 and TRBJ2-7; TRBD1 is a possible D gene (8 bases). CDR3 length equals 17 residues. The germline gives CDR1 SGDLS, CDR2 YYNGEE. The V end was cut by 3 bases, the J end by 6 bases, with 25 bases between. The CDR3 region is CASSEGTGPGTTTEQYF. As DNA, the CDR3 is TGTGCCAGCAGCGAGGGGACAGGTCCGGGGACTACTACCGAGCAGTACTTC.

The rearrangement uses TRBV6-5 and TRBJ1-5, with TRBD1 matching 7 bases. CDR3 length: 15 amino acids. After removal of 8 bases from V and 4 bases from J, the junction contained 11 bases not matched to a gene. Germline CDR1 reads MNHEY; CDR2 reads SVGAGI. This chain's CDR3 is CASASQGTVNQPQHF. The CDR3 DNA reads as TGTGCCAGCGCCTCCCAAGGGACAGTTAATCAGCCCCAGCATTTT.

The rearrangement joins TRBV18 to TRBJ2-1; 7 nucleotides line up with TRBD2. Germline CDR1 KGHSH, CDR2 LQKENI. The V gene end was trimmed by 3 bases and the J gene end by 4 bases; junction bases not matched to a gene: 6. The CDR3 runs to 15 residues. The chain's CDR3 is CASSPSSGEYNEQFF. The DNA of the CDR3 is TGTGCCAGCTCACCCTCTAGCGGAGAATACAATGAGCAGTTCTTC.

This clone has a single count. Other DNA sequences from this sample encode an identical CDR3 as well. V usage is TRBV11-2 and J usage is TRBJ2-7, with TRBD1 identical over 9 bases. In germline, CDR1 is SGHAT, CDR2 FQNNGV. The CDR3 totals 14 residues. The trim removed 5 bases at V and 7 bases at J, leaving 9 bases unmatched. The CDR3 bases are TGTGCCAGCAGCCATCGACAGGGGGACTCTGAGCAGTACTTC. This encodes CASSHRQGDSEQYF.

The V call is TRBV5-1, the J call TRBJ2-2, with a tentative D call TRBD2 (5 bases). The CDR3 contains 13 residues. V was cut by 4 bases and J by 6 bases, with 10 bases left in between. The germline V gene encodes CDR1 SGHRS and CDR2 YFSETQ. Here the CDR3 DNA reads TGCGCCAGCAGCCGGGGTGGCGCCGGGGAGCTGTTTTTT. Residues: CASSRGGAGELFF.

The CDR3, as DNA: TGTGCCAGCAGCACGTTCCAATCCGGGACTAGCCTTTTAGGGGATACGCAGTATTTT. Residues: CASSTFQSGTSLLGDTQYF. The chain couples TRBV7-2 to TRBJ2-3; 9 bases match TRBD2. This CDR3 region has 19 residues. J gave up 6 bases and V 5 bases, and 21 bases lay outside the gene matches. CDR1 and CDR2 from the germline V gene are SGHTA and FQGNSA.

V is TRBV6-5 and J is TRBJ1-3; 8 nucleotides align to TRBD1. This CDR3 has 14 amino acids. Germline CDR1 reads MNHEY; CDR2 reads SVGAGI. The J segment lost 4 bases and the V segment lost 6 bases, leaving 5 bases of the junction unmatched. The CDR3 reads CASSQGAGGNTIYF. For the CDR3, the DNA is TGTGCCAGCAGCCAGGGGGCAGGAGGAAACACCATATATTTT.

Only one count was recorded for this clone. The chain links TRBV6-5 to TRBJ1-1, with 9 positions matching TRBD1. Germline loops: CDR1 MNHEY, CDR2 SVGAGI. Trimming took 9 bases from V and 2 from J; bases not matched to a gene: 10. The CDR3 covers 15 residues. The CDR3 DNA reads as TGTGCCAGTCGCCCGGCGGGACAGGGAAACACTGAAGCTTTCTTT. Translating it yields CASRPAGQGNTEAFF.

The genes are TRBV7-6 and TRBJ2-1; 11 nucleotides align to TRBD2. The germline V gene has CDR1 SGHVS and CDR2 FNYEAQ. This CDR3 has 16 amino acids. V was pared by 5 bases and J by 4 bases, with 7 bases of the junction left unmatched. The CDR3 spells CASSGTSGGFYNEQFF. The CDR3 DNA sequence: TGTGCCAGCAGCGGGACTAGCGGAGGTTTTTACAATGAGCAGTTCTTC.

CDR3 region: CASNHRRYGYTF. Here the CDR3 DNA reads TGTGCCAGTAACCACAGGCGGTATGGCTACACCTTC. The J gene is TRBJ1-2, the V gene TRBV19; possibly TRBD1 for D (5 bases). The CDR3 spans 12 residues. Trimming took off 7 bases at V and 5 bases at J, with 11 bases between the two ends. CDR1 is LNHDA, CDR2 SQIVND, per germline (reference sequence).